This T cell receptor (beta chain) stems from a study of cytomegalovirus exposure and HLA in healthy donors. Comment on this clone: Its specificity is not known.

The CDR3 sequence is 16 residues long. Looked up from germline, CDR1 is SGDLS and CDR2 is YYNGEE. The J segment lost 0 bases and the V segment lost 4 bases, leaving 7 bases of the junction unmatched. Amplification used 60 Vbeta primers and 13 Jbeta primers. TCRdb keeps only in-frame clones here, not all; method: immunoSEQ multiplex PCR. The data contain 65,000 to 90,000 clones, more than 75% of them singletons. Study-wide results and limits: Being indistinguishable, some V segments were excluded, TRBV6-2 and TRBV6-3 among them. Researchers reportedly found TCR beta sequences accurately predicted most subjects' HLA-A and HLA-B alleles.

This clonotype originated in a man in his late teens or twenties in good health and CMV-seronegative. The gene calls are TRBV9 and TRBJ1-1, with 9 nucleotides matching TRBD1. The material sequenced was PBMCs. The CDR3 is CASSPGTGHLNTEAFF. CDR3 nucleotide sequence: TGTGCCAGCAGCCCGGGGACAGGGCATTTGAACACTGAAGCTTTCTTT.